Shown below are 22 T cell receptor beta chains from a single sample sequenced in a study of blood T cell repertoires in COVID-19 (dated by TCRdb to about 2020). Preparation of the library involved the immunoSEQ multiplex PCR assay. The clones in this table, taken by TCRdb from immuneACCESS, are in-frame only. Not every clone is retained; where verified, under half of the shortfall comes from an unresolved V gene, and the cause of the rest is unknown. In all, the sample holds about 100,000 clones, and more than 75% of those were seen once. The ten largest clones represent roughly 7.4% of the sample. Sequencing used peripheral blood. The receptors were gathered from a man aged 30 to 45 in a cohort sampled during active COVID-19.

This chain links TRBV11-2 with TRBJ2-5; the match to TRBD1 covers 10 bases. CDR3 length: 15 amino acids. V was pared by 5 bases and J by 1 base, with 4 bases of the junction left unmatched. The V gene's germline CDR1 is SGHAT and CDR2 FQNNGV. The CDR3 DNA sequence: TGTGCCAGCAGCGGACAGGGGGTCCCCCAAGAGACCCAGTACTTC. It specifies CASSGQGVPQETQYF.

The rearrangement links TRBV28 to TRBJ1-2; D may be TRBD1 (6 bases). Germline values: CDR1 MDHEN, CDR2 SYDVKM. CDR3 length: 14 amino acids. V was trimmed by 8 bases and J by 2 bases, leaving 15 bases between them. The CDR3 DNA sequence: TGTGCCAGCCAGCCCGGGACACCGAACTATGGCTACACCTTC. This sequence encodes CASQPGTPNYGYTF.

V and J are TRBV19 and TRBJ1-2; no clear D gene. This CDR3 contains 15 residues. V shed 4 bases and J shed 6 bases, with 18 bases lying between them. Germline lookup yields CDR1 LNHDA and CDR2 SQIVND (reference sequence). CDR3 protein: CASSTAGPDTDGYTF. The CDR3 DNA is TGTGCCAGTAGTACCGCGGGTCCTGATACGGATGGCTACACCTTC. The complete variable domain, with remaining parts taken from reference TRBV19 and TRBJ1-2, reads DGGITQSPKYLFRKEGQNVTLSCEQNLNHDAMYWYRQDPGQGLRLIYYSQIVNDFQKGDIAEGYSVSREKKESFPLTVTSAQKNPTAFYLCASSTAGPDTDGYTFGSGTRLTVV.

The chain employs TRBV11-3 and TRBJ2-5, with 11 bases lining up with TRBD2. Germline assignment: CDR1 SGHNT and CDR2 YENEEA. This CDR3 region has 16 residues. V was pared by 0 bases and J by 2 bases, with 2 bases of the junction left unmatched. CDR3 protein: CASSLDGTSGQETQYF. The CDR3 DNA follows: TGTGCCAGCAGCTTAGATGGGACTAGCGGACAAGAGACCCAGTACTTC.

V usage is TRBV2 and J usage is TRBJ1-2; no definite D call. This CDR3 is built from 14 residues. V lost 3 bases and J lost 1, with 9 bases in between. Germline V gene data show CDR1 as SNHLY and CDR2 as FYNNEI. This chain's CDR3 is CASSEVQSNYGYTF. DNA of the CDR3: TGTGCCAGCAGTGAGGTACAGAGTAACTATGGCTACACCTTC.

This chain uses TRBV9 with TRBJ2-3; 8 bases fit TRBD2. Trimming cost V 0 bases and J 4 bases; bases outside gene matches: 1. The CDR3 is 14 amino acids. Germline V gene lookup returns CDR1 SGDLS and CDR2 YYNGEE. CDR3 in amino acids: CASSVDGGADTQYF. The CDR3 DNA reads TGTGCCAGCAGCGTAGACGGGGGGGCAGATACGCAGTATTTT. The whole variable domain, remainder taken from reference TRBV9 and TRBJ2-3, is DSGVTQTPKHLITATGQRVTLRCSPRSGDLSVYWYQQSLDQGLQFLIQYYNGEERAKGNILERFSAQQFPDLHSELNLSSLELGDSALYFCASSVDGGADTQYFGPGTRLTVL.

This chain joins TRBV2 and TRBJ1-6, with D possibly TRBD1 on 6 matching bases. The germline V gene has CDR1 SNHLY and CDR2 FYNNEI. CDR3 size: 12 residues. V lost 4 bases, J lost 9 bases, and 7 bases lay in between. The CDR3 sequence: CASSGTASPLHF. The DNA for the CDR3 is TGTGCCAGCAGTGGGACAGCTTCACCCCTCCACTTT. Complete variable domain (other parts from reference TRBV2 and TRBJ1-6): EPEVTQTPSHQVTQMGQEVILRCVPISNHLYFYWYRQILGQKVEFLVSFYNNEISEKSEIFDDQFSVERPDGSNFTLKIRSTKLEDSAMYFCASSGTASPLHFGNGTRLTVT.

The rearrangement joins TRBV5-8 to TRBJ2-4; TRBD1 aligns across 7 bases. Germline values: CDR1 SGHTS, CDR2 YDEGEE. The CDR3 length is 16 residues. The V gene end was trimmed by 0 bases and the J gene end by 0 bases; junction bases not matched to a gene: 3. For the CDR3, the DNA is TGTGCCAGCAGCTTGGGGGACAGCCAAGCCAAAAACATTCAGTACTTC. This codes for CASSLGDSQAKNIQYF.

The CDR3 spells CASIQPGNTEAFF. DNA of the CDR3: TGTGCCAGCATACAACCTGGGAACACTGAAGCTTTCTTT. The rearrangement uses TRBV6-5 and TRBJ1-1; D is unclear. The germline V gene has CDR1 MNHEY and CDR2 SVGAGI. The CDR3 covers 13 residues. Trimming took 7 bases from V and 1 from J, leaving 10 bases between them.

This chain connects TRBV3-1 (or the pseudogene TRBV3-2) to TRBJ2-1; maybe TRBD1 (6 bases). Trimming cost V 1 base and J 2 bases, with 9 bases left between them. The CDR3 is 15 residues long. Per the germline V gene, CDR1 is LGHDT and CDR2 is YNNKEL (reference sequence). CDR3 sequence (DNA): TGTGCCAGCAGCCAAGGCAGGGGCGCCTACAATGAGCAGTTCTTC. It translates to CASSQGRGAYNEQFF.

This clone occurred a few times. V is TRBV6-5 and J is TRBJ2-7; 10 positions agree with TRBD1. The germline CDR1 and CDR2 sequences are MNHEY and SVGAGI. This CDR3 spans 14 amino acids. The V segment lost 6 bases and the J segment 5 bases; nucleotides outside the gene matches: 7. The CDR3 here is CASSSDRGTHEQYF. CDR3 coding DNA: TGTGCCAGCAGCTCGGACAGGGGGACGCACGAGCAGTACTTC.

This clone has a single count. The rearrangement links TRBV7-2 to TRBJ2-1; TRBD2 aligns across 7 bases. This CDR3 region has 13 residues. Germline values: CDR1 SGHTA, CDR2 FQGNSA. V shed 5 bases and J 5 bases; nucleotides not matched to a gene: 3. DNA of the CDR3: TGTGCCAGCAGCCTCGCGGGGGACAATGAGCAGTTCTTC. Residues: CASSLAGDNEQFF.

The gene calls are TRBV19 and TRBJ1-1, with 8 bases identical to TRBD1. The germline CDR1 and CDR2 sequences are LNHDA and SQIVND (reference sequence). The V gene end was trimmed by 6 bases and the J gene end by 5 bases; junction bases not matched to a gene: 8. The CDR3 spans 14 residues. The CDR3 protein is CASRLRDRQTEAFF. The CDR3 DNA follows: TGTGCCAGTAGGCTCCGGGACAGGCAGACTGAAGCTTTCTTT.

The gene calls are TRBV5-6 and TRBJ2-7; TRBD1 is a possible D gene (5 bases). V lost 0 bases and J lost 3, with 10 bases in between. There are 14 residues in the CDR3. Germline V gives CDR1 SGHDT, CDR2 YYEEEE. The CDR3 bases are TGTGCCAGCAGCTTGGAGGGGCGGCACTACGAGCAGTACTTC. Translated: CASSLEGRHYEQYF.

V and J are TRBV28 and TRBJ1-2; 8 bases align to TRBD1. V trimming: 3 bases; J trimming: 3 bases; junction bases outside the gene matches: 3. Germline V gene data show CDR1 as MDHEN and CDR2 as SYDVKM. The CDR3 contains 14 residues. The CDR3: CASSFRTGYYGYTF. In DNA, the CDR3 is TGTGCCAGCAGTTTTCGGACAGGGTACTATGGCTACACCTTC.

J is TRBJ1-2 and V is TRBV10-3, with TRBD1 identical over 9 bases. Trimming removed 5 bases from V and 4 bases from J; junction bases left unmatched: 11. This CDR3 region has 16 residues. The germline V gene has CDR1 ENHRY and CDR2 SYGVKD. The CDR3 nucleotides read TGTGCCATCAGTACCGGGACAGGGAATTTTTTCTATGGCTACACCTTC. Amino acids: CAISTGTGNFFYGYTF.

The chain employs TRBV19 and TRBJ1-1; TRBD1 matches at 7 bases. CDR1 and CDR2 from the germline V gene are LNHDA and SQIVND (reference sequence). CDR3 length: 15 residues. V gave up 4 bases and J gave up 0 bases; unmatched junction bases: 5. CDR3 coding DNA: TGTGCCAGTAGTAGAGGACAGGTAATGAACACTGAAGCTTTCTTT. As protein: CASSRGQVMNTEAFF. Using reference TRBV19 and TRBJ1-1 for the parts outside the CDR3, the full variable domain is DGGITQSPKYLFRKEGQNVTLSCEQNLNHDAMYWYRQDPGQGLRLIYYSQIVNDFQKGDIAEGYSVSREKKESFPLTVTSAQKNPTAFYLCASSRGQVMNTEAFFGQGTRLTVV.

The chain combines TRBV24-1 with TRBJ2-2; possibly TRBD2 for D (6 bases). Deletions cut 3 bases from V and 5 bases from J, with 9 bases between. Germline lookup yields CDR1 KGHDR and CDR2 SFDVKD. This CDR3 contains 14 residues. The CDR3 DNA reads TGTGCCACCAGTGATGTTGGGGGGACCGGGGAGCTGTTTTTT. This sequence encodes CATSDVGGTGELFF.

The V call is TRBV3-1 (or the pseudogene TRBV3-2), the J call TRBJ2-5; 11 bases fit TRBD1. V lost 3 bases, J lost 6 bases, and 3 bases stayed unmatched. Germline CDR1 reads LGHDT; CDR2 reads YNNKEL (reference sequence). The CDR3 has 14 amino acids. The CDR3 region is CASSQDRGQKTQYF. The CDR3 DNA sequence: TGTGCCAGCAGCCAGGACAGGGGGCAGAAGACCCAGTACTTC.

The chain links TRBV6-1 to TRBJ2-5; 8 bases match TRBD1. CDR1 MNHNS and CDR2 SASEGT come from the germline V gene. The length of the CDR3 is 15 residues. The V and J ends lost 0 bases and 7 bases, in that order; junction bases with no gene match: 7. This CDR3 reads CASSEAQGAGVTQYF. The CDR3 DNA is TGTGCCAGCAGTGAAGCGCAGGGGGCCGGGGTGACCCAGTACTTC.

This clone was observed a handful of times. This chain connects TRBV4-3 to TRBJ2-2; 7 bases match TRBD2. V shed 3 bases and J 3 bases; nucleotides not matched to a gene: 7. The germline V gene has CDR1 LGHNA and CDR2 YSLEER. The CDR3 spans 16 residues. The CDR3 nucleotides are TGCGCCAGCAGCCAGGACTTGGGGGGGGACACCGGGGAGCTGTTTTTT. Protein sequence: CASSQDLGGDTGELFF.

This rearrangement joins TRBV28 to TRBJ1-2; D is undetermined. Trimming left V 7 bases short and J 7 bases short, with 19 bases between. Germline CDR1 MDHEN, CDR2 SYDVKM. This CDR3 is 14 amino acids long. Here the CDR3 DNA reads TGTGCCAGCATGGAGGGCCGGGAATCGGCTGGCTACACCTTC. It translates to CASMEGRESAGYTF.